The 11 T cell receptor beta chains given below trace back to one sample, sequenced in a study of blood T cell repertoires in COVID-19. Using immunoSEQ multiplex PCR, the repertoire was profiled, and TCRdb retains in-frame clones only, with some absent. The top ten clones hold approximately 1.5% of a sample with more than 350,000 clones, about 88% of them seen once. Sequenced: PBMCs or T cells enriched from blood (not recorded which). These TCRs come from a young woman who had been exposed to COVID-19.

In nucleotides, the CDR3 is TGTGCCAGCAGTTACAGGGTTGAGGAGACCCAGTACTTC. This gives the protein CASSYRVEETQYF. The rearrangement links TRBV12-3 or TRBV12-4 to TRBJ2-5, with a weak D call TRBD1 (6 bases). The CDR3 covers 13 residues. V dropped 4 bases and J dropped 5 bases, with 11 bases sitting between them.

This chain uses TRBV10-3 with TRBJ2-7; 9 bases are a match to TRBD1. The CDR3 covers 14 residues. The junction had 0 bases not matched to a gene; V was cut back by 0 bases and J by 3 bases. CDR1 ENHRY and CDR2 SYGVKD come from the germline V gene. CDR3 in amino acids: CAISESTGGYEQYF. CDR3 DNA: TGTGCCATCAGTGAGTCGACAGGGGGCTACGAGCAGTACTTC.

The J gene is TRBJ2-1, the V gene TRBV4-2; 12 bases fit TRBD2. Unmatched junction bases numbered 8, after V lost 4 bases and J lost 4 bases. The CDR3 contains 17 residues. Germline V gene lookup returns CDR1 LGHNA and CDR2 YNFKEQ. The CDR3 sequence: CASSRGTSGPEYNEQFF. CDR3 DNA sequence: TGTGCCAGCAGCCGAGGGACTAGCGGGCCCGAATACAATGAGCAGTTCTTC.

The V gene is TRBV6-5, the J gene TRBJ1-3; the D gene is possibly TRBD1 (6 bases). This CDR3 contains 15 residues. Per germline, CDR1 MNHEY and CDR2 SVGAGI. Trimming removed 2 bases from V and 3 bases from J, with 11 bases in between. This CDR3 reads CASSYEGTLGNTIYF. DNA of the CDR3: TGTGCCAGCAGTTACGAGGGGACACTTGGAAACACCATATATTTT.

CDR3 loop: CASSIVAGVVYEQYF. The CDR3 coding sequence is TGTGCCAGTAGTATAGTAGCGGGGGTTGTGTACGAGCAGTACTTC. The gene calls are TRBV19 and TRBJ2-7, with TRBD2 matching 9 bases. The V gene's germline CDR1 is LNHDA and CDR2 SQIVND (reference sequence). J gave up 4 bases and V 1 base, and 5 bases lay outside the gene matches. The CDR3 sequence is 15 residues long.

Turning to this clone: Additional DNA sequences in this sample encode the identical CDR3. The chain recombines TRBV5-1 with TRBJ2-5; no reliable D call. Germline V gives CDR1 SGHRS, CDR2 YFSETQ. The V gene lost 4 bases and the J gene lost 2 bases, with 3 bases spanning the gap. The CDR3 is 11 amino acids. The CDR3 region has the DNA TGCGCCAGCAGCCTTCAAGAGACCCAGTACTTC. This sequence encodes CASSLQETQYF.

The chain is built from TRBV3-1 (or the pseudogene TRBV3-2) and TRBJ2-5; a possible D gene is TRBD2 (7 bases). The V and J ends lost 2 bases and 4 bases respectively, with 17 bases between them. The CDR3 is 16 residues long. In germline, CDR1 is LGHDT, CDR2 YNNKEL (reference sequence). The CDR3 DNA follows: TGTGCCAGCAGCCAAACTACCCGGGGGGCATCAGAGACCCAGTACTTC. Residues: CASSQTTRGASETQYF.

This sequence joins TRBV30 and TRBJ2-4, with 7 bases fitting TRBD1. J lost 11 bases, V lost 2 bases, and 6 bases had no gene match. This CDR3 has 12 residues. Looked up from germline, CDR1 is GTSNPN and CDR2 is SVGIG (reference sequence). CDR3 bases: TGTGCCTGGAGTAGTGACAGGGCTGTTCAGTACTTC. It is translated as CAWSSDRAVQYF. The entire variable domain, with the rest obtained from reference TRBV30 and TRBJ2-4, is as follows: SQTIHQWPATLVQPVGSPLSLECTVEGTSNPNLYWYRQAAGRGLQLLFYSVGIGQISSEVPQNLSASRPQDRQFILSSKKLLLSDSGFYLCAWSSDRAVQYFGAGTRLSVL.

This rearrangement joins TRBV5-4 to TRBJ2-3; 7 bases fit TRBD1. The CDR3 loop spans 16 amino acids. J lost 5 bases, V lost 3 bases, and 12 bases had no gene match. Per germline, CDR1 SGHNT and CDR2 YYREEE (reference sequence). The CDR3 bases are TGTGCCAGCAGCTATGCGACAGGGATGGAAAAAGATACGCAGTATTTT. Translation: CASSYATGMEKDTQYF.

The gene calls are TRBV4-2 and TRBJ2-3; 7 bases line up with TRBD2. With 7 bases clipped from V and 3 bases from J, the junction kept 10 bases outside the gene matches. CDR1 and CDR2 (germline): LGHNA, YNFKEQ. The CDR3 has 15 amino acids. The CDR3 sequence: CASKQAGVGTDTQYF. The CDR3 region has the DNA TGTGCCAGCAAACAGGCGGGAGTAGGGACAGATACGCAGTATTTT.

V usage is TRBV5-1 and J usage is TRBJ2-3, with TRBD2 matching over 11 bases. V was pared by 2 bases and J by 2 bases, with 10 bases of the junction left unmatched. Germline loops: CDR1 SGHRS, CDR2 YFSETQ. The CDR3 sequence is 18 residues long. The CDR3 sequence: CASSFRGLAGGYTDTQYF. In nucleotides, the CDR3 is TGCGCCAGCAGCTTTAGAGGTCTAGCGGGGGGTTACACAGATACGCAGTATTTT.